These 18 T cell receptor beta chains were sequenced from one sample in a study of blood T cells in healthy people across ages. Primed by a sample-barcoded 5' primer and a J-beta primer mix, a second PCR proceeded for 7 to 11 cycles. From the 5' RACE reads, TCRdb called clonotypes with MiXCR, one entry per CDR3 protein. Seen here are roughly 1,000,000 distinct CDR3 sequences, under 30% observed once, and the top ten hold about 0.8%. The same sample was also used in a study of T cells of mothers and their children.

What was sequenced was blood. Every receptor here comes from a girl aged 2 to 9 in good health.

V is TRBV20-1 and J is TRBJ2-1; 8 positions match TRBD2. The end of the DNA aligns better with TRBJ2-5, so the J call may be wrong. CDR1 is DFQATT, CDR2 SNEGSKA, per germline (reference sequence). This CDR3 region has 13 residues. The CDR3 region is CSARSGGAETQYF. The DNA of the CDR3 is TGCAGTGCTAGGTCCGGGGGGGCCGAGACCCAGTACTTC.

There are a few counts of this clonotype. V gene TRBV29-1 combines with J gene TRBJ2-3; 7 bases line up with TRBD1. Germline CDR1 is SQVTM and CDR2 is ANQGSEA. CDR3 size: 13 residues. V shed 7 bases, J shed 2 bases, and the junction held 6 bases outside the gene matches. Written as DNA, the CDR3 is TGCAGCGGATGGGACAGACTCACAGATACGCAGTATTTT. It translates to CSGWDRLTDTQYF.

This clonotype appeared a few times. The junction departs from the called germline gene at one end, perhaps through a read error. The chain joins TRBV6-1 to TRBJ2-5; 7 nucleotides align to TRBD1. This CDR3 has 14 amino acids. In germline, CDR1 is MNHNS, CDR2 SASEGT. The CDR3 loop reads CASSQGEGQETQYF. CDR3 nucleotide sequence: TGTGCCAGCAGCCAGGGGGAAGGGCAAGAGACTCAGTACTTC.

This chain links TRBV5-1 with TRBJ2-1; either TRBD1 or TRBD2 may fit D (5 bases each). The CDR3 has 15 residues. The V end lost 2 bases, the J end lost 4 bases, and 13 bases lay between the germline ends. Germline V gene data show CDR1 as SGHRS and CDR2 as YFSETQ. Here the CDR3 DNA reads TGCGCCAGCAGCTTTGAGCAGGGAGCATACAATGAGCAGTTCTTC. This encodes CASSFEQGAYNEQFF. Using reference TRBV5-1 and TRBJ2-1 for the parts outside the CDR3, the full variable domain is KAGVTQTPRYLIKTRGQQVTLSCSPISGHRSVSWYQQTPGQGLQFLFEYFSETQRNKGNFPGRFSGRQFSNSRSEMNVSTLELGDSALYLCASSFEQGAYNEQFFGPGTRLTVL.

This clonotype was observed a handful of times. The chain recombines TRBV12-3 or TRBV12-4 with TRBJ1-2; D ambiguous. The germline V and J ends were trimmed by 2 bases and 8 bases, with 18 bases remaining between them. CDR3 length: 15 residues. The DNA of the CDR3 is TGTGCCAGCAGTTTAACGTCGGAAGGTCTGGGCGGCTACACCTTC. It yields the protein CASSLTSEGLGGYTF.

This clonotype was detected a few times. This sequence joins TRBV4-1 and TRBJ2-7; maybe TRBD1 (6 bases). Trimming pared 4 bases from V and 4 bases from J, leaving 20 bases between. CDR1 MGHRA and CDR2 YSYEKL come from the germline V gene. The CDR3 contains 16 residues. Here the CDR3 DNA reads TGCGCCAGCAGCCCCTTCGGGACACTCTCCGATTACGAGCAGTACTTC. Amino acid sequence: CASSPFGTLSDYEQYF.

The gene calls are TRBV28 and TRBJ2-4, with D tentatively TRBD2 (5 bases). Germline V gene lookup returns CDR1 MDHEN and CDR2 SYDVKM. This CDR3 has 16 residues. The V end was cut by 2 bases, the J end by 1 base, with 12 bases between. The chain's CDR3 is CASSLRRSQAKNIQYF. Here the CDR3 DNA reads TGTGCCAGCAGTTTAAGGAGGAGCCAGGCCAAAAACATTCAGTACTTC. Filled out from reference TRBV28 and TRBJ2-4, the complete variable domain reads DVKVTQSSRYLVKRTGEKVFLECVQDMDHENMFWYRQDPGLGLRLIYFSYDVKMKEKGDIPEGYSVSREKKERFSLILESASTNQTSMYLCASSLRRSQAKNIQYFGAGTRLSVL.

The chain has TRBV4-1 and TRBJ1-1; no clear D gene. Trimming took 4 bases from V and 4 from J, leaving 10 bases between them. The CDR3 length is 13 residues. Germline loops: CDR1 MGHRA, CDR2 YSYEKL. CDR3 loop: CASSRSTGTEAFF. CDR3 DNA: TGCGCCAGCAGCCGTTCAACGGGCACTGAAGCTTTCTTT.

The rearrangement joins TRBV6-1 to TRBJ2-2, with TRBD2 identical over 7 bases. V lost 10 bases and J lost 4; bases outside the gene matches: 6. Per the germline V gene, CDR1 is MNHNS and CDR2 is SASEGT. The CDR3 sequence is 13 residues long. CDR3 sequence: CATSSGFTGELFF. In DNA form, the CDR3 reads TGTGCCACCTCTAGCGGCTTCACCGGGGAGCTGTTTTTT.

The chain couples TRBV9 to TRBJ2-5; D could derive from TRBD1 or TRBD2 (5 bases each). The CDR3 extends over 20 amino acids. Germline lookup yields CDR1 SGDLS and CDR2 YYNGEE. Trimming removed 0 bases from V and 5 bases from J, with 29 bases in between. CDR3 DNA sequence: TGTGCCAGCAGCGTAGCCCGGGACCCTGCGACCCCTTCCAATCTGGAGACCCAGTACTTC. Residues: CASSVARDPATPSNLETQYF.

The rearrangement joins TRBV24-1 to TRBJ2-5; possible D gene TRBD1, 6 bases. The CDR3 has 15 residues. CDR1 KGHDR and CDR2 SFDVKD come from the germline V gene. Trimming cost V 0 bases and J 5 bases, with 12 bases left between them. CDR3 amino acids: CATSDLLSRGETQYF. The CDR3 coding sequence is TGTGCCACCAGTGATTTGCTTTCAAGGGGGGAGACCCAGTACTTC.

This clonotype showed up just a few times. This chain connects TRBV12-3 or TRBV12-4 to TRBJ1-2; the D gene is possibly TRBD1 (6 bases). This CDR3 comprises 13 residues. V lost 3 bases and J lost 8, with 13 bases in between. The CDR3 loop is CASSFGGLDGYTF. For the CDR3, the DNA is TGTGCCAGCAGTTTTGGGGGGCTAGACGGCTACACCTTC.

The chain recombines TRBV12-5 with TRBJ1-2, with D uncertain. Germline CDR1 is LGHNT and CDR2 is FRNRAP. V lost 3 bases and J lost 7, with 12 bases in between. This CDR3 is 13 amino acids long. CDR3 coding DNA: TGTGCTAGTGGTTTAGGGAAGCCTCTTGGCTACACCTTC. This gives the protein CASGLGKPLGYTF. Full variable domain (remainder filled in from reference TRBV12-5 and TRBJ1-2): DARVTQTPRHKVTEMGQEVTMRCQPILGHNTVFWYRQTMMQGLELLAYFRNRAPLDDSGMPKDRFSAEMPDATLATLKIQPSEPRDSAVYFCASGLGKPLGYTFGSGTRLTVV.

This chain joins TRBV7-3 and TRBJ2-7; D call uncertain. CDR1 and CDR2 (germline): SGHTA, FQGTGA. Trimming shortened V by 2 bases and J by 2 bases, and 10 bases separated the two germline ends. This CDR3 has 14 amino acids. The CDR3 is CASSLVPGTYEQYF. The CDR3 nucleotides read TGTGCCAGCAGCTTAGTTCCAGGAACCTACGAGCAGTACTTC.

This clonotype was counted once. This chain uses TRBV4-3 with TRBJ1-1; 7 nucleotides line up with TRBD1. The CDR3 contains 19 residues. The trim removed 4 bases at V and 1 base at J, leaving 18 bases unmatched. Looked up from germline, CDR1 is LGHNA and CDR2 is YSLEER. The CDR3 DNA reads TGCGCCAGCAGCCTAAGAGGAACAGGGGCGAGGGTAGCGAACACTGAAGCTTTCTTT. Protein sequence: CASSLRGTGARVANTEAFF.

This clonotype was picked up a small number of times. V and J are TRBV4-3 and TRBJ1-4; 9 bases line up with TRBD1. The V and J ends lost 3 bases and 5 bases, in that order; junction bases with no gene match: 10. Germline CDR1 is LGHNA and CDR2 is YSLEER. The CDR3 consists of 17 residues. CDR3 loop: CASSQEASGTGNEKLFF. The CDR3 DNA reads TGCGCCAGCAGCCAGGAGGCCTCCGGGACAGGGAATGAAAAACTGTTTTTT.

In this sample, this clonotype turned up a few times. This chain connects TRBV4-1 to TRBJ2-5, with 7 bases lining up with TRBD2. With V trimmed by 2 bases and J by 2 bases, 17 bases remained unmatched. CDR1 and CDR2 (germline): MGHRA, YSYEKL. CDR3 size: 19 residues. CDR3 bases: TGCGCCAGCAGCCAATTTCAGCGGGGCAAACTGCCCGCACAAGAGACCCAGTACTTC. Translated, it gives CASSQFQRGKLPAQETQYF.

The table lists this clonotype with a few counts. This chain connects TRBV20-1 to TRBJ2-1; 8 bases map to TRBD2. The J segment lost 7 bases and the V segment lost 4 bases, leaving 12 bases of the junction unmatched. Germline V lookup: CDR1 DFQATT, CDR2 SNEGSKA (reference sequence). This CDR3 spans 15 amino acids. The DNA for the CDR3 is TGCAGTGCTAACTTAGCGGGATTCTCTCGGAATGAGCAGTTCTTC. Translating it yields CSANLAGFSRNEQFF.